This T cell receptor (beta chain) was observed in a study of control samples from healthy donors and cancer patients. Sequenced by immunoSEQ multiplex PCR; TCRdb stores in-frame clones only, minus some. Of hundreds of thousands of clones listed, roughly 90% are singletons. Trimming took off 7 bases at V and 2 bases at J, with 18 bases between the two ends. CDR3 length equals 15 residues. Germline V CDR1 and CDR2: MDHEN, SYDVKM. Sequenced input: PBMCs. This chain connects TRBV28 to TRBJ2-7; D might be TRBD2 (6 bases). This receptor was taken from a man between 35 and 55 years old with head and neck cancer. The CDR3 coding sequence is TGTGCCAGCACCCCTTTGGGGGGATTCGCCTACGAGCAGTACTTC. Translation: CASTPLGGFAYEQYF.